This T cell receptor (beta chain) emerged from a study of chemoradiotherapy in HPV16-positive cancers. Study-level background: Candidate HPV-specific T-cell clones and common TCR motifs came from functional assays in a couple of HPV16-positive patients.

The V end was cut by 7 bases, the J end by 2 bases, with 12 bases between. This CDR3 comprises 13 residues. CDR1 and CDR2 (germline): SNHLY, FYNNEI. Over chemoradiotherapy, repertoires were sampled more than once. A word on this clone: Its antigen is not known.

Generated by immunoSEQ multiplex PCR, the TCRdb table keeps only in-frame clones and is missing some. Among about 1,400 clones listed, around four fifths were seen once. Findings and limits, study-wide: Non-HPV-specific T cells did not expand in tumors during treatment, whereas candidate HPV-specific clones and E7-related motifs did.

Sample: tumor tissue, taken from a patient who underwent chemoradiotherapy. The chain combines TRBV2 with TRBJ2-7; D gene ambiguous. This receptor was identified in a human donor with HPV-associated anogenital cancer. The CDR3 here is CASIGFNTYEQYF. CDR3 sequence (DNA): TGTGCCAGCATAGGGTTCAATACCTACGAGCAGTACTTC. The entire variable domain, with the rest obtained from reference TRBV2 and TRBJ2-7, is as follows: EPEVTQTPSHQVTQMGQEVILRCVPISNHLYFYWYRQILGQKVEFLVSFYNNEISEKSEIFDDQFSVERPDGSNFTLKIRSTKLEDSAMYFCASIGFNTYEQYFGPGTRLTVT.